Listed here are 22 T cell receptor beta chains from one sample, sequenced in a study of glioma-infiltrating T cells. TCR alpha and beta CDR3 regions were amplified from RNA using iRepertoire nested multiplex PCR. TCRdb processed the multiplex PCR reads anew with MiXCR; each CDR3 protein has one entry. The sample includes approximately 130,000 distinct CDR3 sequences, 24% of them seen just once. Specimen: glioma tissue, nonneoplastic brain tissue, or PBMCs (not recorded which). The receptors were gathered from a human donor with low-grade glioma or glioblastoma, undergoing nonglioma brain surgery, or in good health (not recorded which).

This clonotype has at least ten counts. V gene TRBV7-8 combines with J gene TRBJ1-5, with 7 positions matching TRBD1. This CDR3 contains 14 residues. The germline V gene has CDR1 SGHVS and CDR2 FQNEAQ. Germline trimming cut 4 bases from V and 5 bases from J; bases unmatched to any gene: 5. In nucleotides, the CDR3 is TGTGCCAGCAGCTCAGGACAGGTCTATCAGCCCCAGCATTTT. It encodes CASSSGQVYQPQHF.

This clonotype was detected many times. The chain has TRBV6-1 and TRBJ2-2; D is undetermined. This CDR3 comprises 12 residues. CDR1 and CDR2 from the germline V gene are MNHNS and SASEGT. Trimming stripped 6 bases from V and 2 bases from J, with 4 bases between. The CDR3 nucleotides are TGTGCCAGCAGGCTAAACACCGGGGAGCTGTTTTTT. Translating gives CASRLNTGELFF.

The chain is built from TRBV6-1 and TRBJ1-5, with TRBD1 identical over 8 bases. Trimming took 5 bases from V and 4 from J; bases not matched to a gene: 7. The germline V gene encodes CDR1 MNHNS and CDR2 SASEGT. The CDR3 has 15 amino acids. The CDR3 bases are TGTGCCAGCAGTTCTGAGGACAGGGAAAATCAGCCCCAGCATTTT. This sequence encodes CASSSEDRENQPQHF.

This clonotype was seen many times. This sequence joins TRBV20-1 and TRBJ1-1; D ambiguous. CDR3 size: 16 residues. From germline, CDR1 is DFQATT and CDR2 SNEGSKA (reference sequence). The V gene lost 0 bases and the J gene lost 1 base, with 15 bases spanning the gap. The CDR3 DNA sequence: TGCAGTGCTAGAGATCAGAGGCTTGGAAGGAACACTGAAGCTTTCTTT. Translated: CSARDQRLGRNTEAFF.

This clonotype was recorded once. The J gene is TRBJ2-1, the V gene TRBV24-1, with D possibly TRBD1 on 6 matching bases. V lost 0 bases and J 12 bases, leaving 17 bases between the germline ends. Germline V CDR1 and CDR2: KGHDR, SFDVKD. The CDR3 has 15 amino acids. The chain's CDR3 is CATSDLRDNVFTQFF. Here the CDR3 DNA reads TGTGCCACCAGTGATTTGAGGGACAATGTATTTACGCAGTTCTTC.

This clonotype appeared many times. This rearrangement joins TRBV20-1 to TRBJ1-2; D gene ambiguous. From germline, CDR1 is DFQATT and CDR2 SNEGSKA (reference sequence). With 4 bases removed from V and 4 bases from J, the gap between germline ends came to 4 bases. The CDR3 totals 10 residues. This CDR3 reads CSANGYGYTF. The CDR3 nucleotides read TGCAGTGCTAACGGCTATGGCTACACCTTC.

There are a few counts of this clonotype. Sequence at one end of the junction differs from germline and may be a read error. The gene calls are TRBV7-7 and TRBJ2-5; the match to TRBD2 covers 7 bases. CDR3 length: 13 amino acids. From germline, CDR1 is SSHAT and CDR2 FNYEAQ (reference sequence). The CDR3 sequence is CASSSGLRETQYF. Here the CDR3 DNA reads TGTGCTAGCAGCTCGGGACTACGGGAGACCCAGTACTTC.

In its sample, this clonotype was seen once. It may be a read error: a sequence one base away is much more abundant. The CDR3 DNA reads as TGTACCAGCAGCAGTACCGGGACACGGAGCAATCAGCCCCAGCATTTT. This translates into CTSSSTGTRSNQPQHF. The rearrangement links TRBV7-2 to TRBJ1-5; perhaps TRBD1 as D (6 bases). This CDR3 region has 16 residues. Trimming stripped 5 bases from V and 1 base from J, with 15 bases between. Germline V CDR1 and CDR2: SGHTA, FQGNSA.

The chain joins TRBV19 to TRBJ1-1; D is unresolved. Germline loops: CDR1 LNHDA, CDR2 SQIVND (reference sequence). The CDR3 consists of 15 residues. V was cut by 10 bases and J by 0 bases, with 18 bases left in between. CDR3 coding DNA: TGTGCCACCCAGGACGGATCTAGTATGAACACTGAAGCTTTCTTT. Protein product: CATQDGSSMNTEAFF.

A remark on this clonotype: A read error may account for a junction end that differs from germline. The CDR3 here is CASSLASASDTQYF. In DNA, the CDR3 is TGTGCTAGCAGCTTAGCGTCGGCGTCAGATACGCAGTATTTT. V is TRBV7-7 and J is TRBJ2-3; D might be TRBD2 (5 bases). From germline, CDR1 is SSHAT and CDR2 FNYEAQ (reference sequence). The CDR3 length is 14 residues.

The chain employs TRBV24-1 and TRBJ2-5; 7 nucleotides agree with TRBD1. Trimming took 4 bases from V and 7 from J; bases not matched to a gene: 14. The CDR3 is 16 residues long. Germline CDR1 and CDR2: KGHDR and SFDVKD. CDR3 sequence: CATSDPTGTVDSTQYF. CDR3 DNA: TGTGCCACCAGTGACCCGACCGGGACAGTGGATTCGACCCAGTACTTC.

The table lists this clonotype with a count of one. This may be a read error, as it is one base from a much larger clone. CDR3 residues: CASSEWLTVLNEQFF. CDR3 bases: TGTGCCAGCAGTGAATGGTTGACAGTGCTCAATGAGCAGTTCTTC. The chain combines TRBV6-1 with TRBJ2-1; weak D call: TRBD1 (5 bases). The CDR3 has 15 residues. The germline V gene encodes CDR1 MNHNS and CDR2 SASEGT. The ends were cut back, 2 bases at V and 6 bases at J, with 14 bases in the middle.

The V and J genes are TRBV7-9 and TRBJ2-3; D remains ambiguous. This CDR3 has 16 amino acids. The germline V and J ends were trimmed by 3 bases and 0 bases, with 13 bases remaining between them. Germline CDR1 and CDR2: SEHNR and FQNEAQ (reference sequence). Here the CDR3 DNA reads TGTGCCAGCAGCTTCTCTGTAGCATCTAGCACAGATACGCAGTATTTT. It translates to CASSFSVASSTDTQYF.

This clonotype was seen a handful of times. The genes are TRBV12-3 or TRBV12-4 and TRBJ2-5, with D perhaps TRBD1 or TRBD2 (7 bases each). This CDR3 region has 16 residues. Deletions cut 3 bases from V and 2 bases from J, with 16 bases between. DNA for the CDR3: TGTGCCAGCAGTTTGCGGGGAGGGACAGATCAAGAGACCCAGTACTTC. Translating it yields CASSLRGGTDQETQYF.

The chain has TRBV4-1 and TRBJ2-3; 10 positions match TRBD1. The CDR3 sequence is 13 residues long. V lost 8 bases and J lost 6; bases outside the gene matches: 5. CDR1 and CDR2 (germline): MGHRA, YSYEKL. This CDR3 is CASRDRGGDTQYF. DNA for the CDR3: TGCGCCAGCCGGGACAGGGGTGGTGATACGCAGTATTTT.

The chain recombines TRBV24-1 with TRBJ2-1; D is ambiguous. This CDR3 region has 11 residues. Per the germline V gene, CDR1 is KGHDR and CDR2 is SFDVKD. The V end lost 4 bases, the J end lost 5 bases, and 2 bases lay between the germline ends. CDR3 in amino acids: CATSEDNEQFF. The CDR3 DNA follows: TGTGCCACCAGTGAGGACAATGAGCAGTTCTTC.

This clonotype appeared many times. J is TRBJ2-5 and V is TRBV20-1, with 11 bases lining up with TRBD2. J gave up 3 bases and V 3 bases, and 3 bases lay outside the gene matches. This CDR3 region has 14 residues. Germline CDR1 DFQATT, CDR2 SNEGSKA (reference sequence). Written as DNA, the CDR3 is TGCAGTGCTAGGACGGGACTAGCGGAAGAGACCCAGTACTTC. Translating gives CSARTGLAEETQYF.

This clonotype was counted only a few times. This chain connects TRBV20-1 to TRBJ1-5; D uncertain. The CDR3 spans 12 residues. V shed 4 bases and J shed 2 bases, with 6 bases lying between them. Looked up from germline, CDR1 is DFQATT and CDR2 is SNEGSKA (reference sequence). The CDR3 reads CSAKGGNQPQHF. The CDR3 region has the DNA TGCAGTGCTAAGGGAGGCAATCAGCCCCAGCATTTT.

This clonotype has only a few counts. The rearrangement joins TRBV7-2 to TRBJ1-1, with D unclear. The CDR3 length is 13 residues. The germline CDR1 and CDR2 sequences are SGHTA and FQGNSA. The V gene lost 11 bases and the J gene lost 3 bases, with 16 bases spanning the gap. CDR3 amino acids: CACREEGYTEAFF. CDR3 coding DNA: TGTGCCTGTAGGGAGGAAGGTTACACTGAAGCTTTCTTT.

This clonotype was found a few times. J is TRBJ2-2 and V is TRBV7-8; TRBD2 is a possible D gene (5 bases). Trimming shortened V by 1 base and J by 2 bases, and 8 bases separated the two germline ends. Germline lookup yields CDR1 SGHVS and CDR2 FQNEAQ. This CDR3 contains 15 residues. This CDR3 is CASSLVGGNTGELFF. DNA for the CDR3: TGTGCCAGCAGCTTAGTCGGAGGAAACACCGGGGAGCTGTTTTTT.

Remarks on this clonotype: The junction departs from the called germline gene at one end, perhaps through a read error. V gene TRBV9 combines with J gene TRBJ1-6; TRBD1 might be the D (5 bases). This CDR3 comprises 17 residues. The V gene's germline CDR1 is SGDLS and CDR2 YYNGEE. CDR3 coding DNA: TGTGCCAGCATCGTAGAGGGTTCGGGCAGGGCTAATTCACCCCTCCACTTT. As protein: CASIVEGSGRANSPLHF. The full variable domain, with the rest looked up from reference TRBV9 and TRBJ1-6, is DSGVTQTPKHLITATGQRVTLRCSPRSGDLSVYWYQQSLDQGLQFLIQYYNGEERAKGNILERFSAQQFPDLHSELNLSSLELGDSALYFCASIVEGSGRANSPLHFGNGTRLTVT.

Note on this clonotype: One end of the junction is discordant with germline, which a read error may explain. CDR3 residues: CASSLYGPGTSTNTQYF. CDR3 bases: TGTGCCAGCAGCCTTTACGGGCCAGGTACTAGCACAAATACGCAGTATTTT. The chain links TRBV7-2 to TRBJ2-3; tentative D call: TRBD2 (6 bases). CDR1 and CDR2 (germline): SGHTA, FQGNSA. The CDR3 spans 17 residues.